This TCR beta chain was identified during a study of cytomegalovirus exposure and HLA in healthy donors. Overall study: As an earlier analysis found, roughly 170 million T cells yielded about 120 million unique TCR beta sequences. For the approximately 390 genotyped donors, roughly 80% fell within the Caucasian-associated ancestry cluster.

Comment on this clone: What it binds is unknown.

Though probably carrying unrecorded immune exposures, donors were nominally healthy at sampling. The V and J ends lost 3 bases and 2 bases respectively, with 2 bases between them. The CDR3 length is 11 residues. The V gene's germline CDR1 is SNHLY and CDR2 FYNNEI. The PCR contained 60 Vbeta and 13 Jbeta primers. Here immunoSEQ multiplex PCR was the method, and the copy in TCRdb shows in-frame clones only, minus some. There are around 120,000 clones in the sample; about four fifths occur only once, and 7.5% to 9.5% lies in the top ten. Study observations and caveats: Previously analyzed data showed that most TCR beta V segments were productive at a frequency of about 90% or about 30%.

The rearrangement uses TRBV2 and TRBJ2-7, with no clear D. The origin of this receptor is a female donor in good health and CMV-seropositive. The specimen was PBMCs. CDR3 bases: TGTGCCAGCAGTGACACCTACGAGCAGTACTTC. Translated, it gives CASSDTYEQYF.